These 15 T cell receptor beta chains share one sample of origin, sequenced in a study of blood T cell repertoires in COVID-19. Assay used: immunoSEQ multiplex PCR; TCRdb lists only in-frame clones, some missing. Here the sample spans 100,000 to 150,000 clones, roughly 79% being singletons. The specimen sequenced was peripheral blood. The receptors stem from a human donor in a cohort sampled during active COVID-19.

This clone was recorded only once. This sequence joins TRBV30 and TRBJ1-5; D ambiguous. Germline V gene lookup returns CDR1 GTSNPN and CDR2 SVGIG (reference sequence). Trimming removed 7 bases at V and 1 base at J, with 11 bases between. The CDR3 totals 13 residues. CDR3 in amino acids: CALTRPSNQPQHF. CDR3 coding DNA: TGTGCCTTGACTCGACCGAGCAATCAGCCCCAGCATTTT.

CDR3 region: CASSNRGGRATEAFF. The CDR3 DNA is TGTGCCAGCAGCAATCGCGGGGGGCGCGCCACTGAAGCTTTCTTT. The rearrangement joins TRBV3-1 (or the pseudogene TRBV3-2) to TRBJ1-1, with D maybe TRBD1 (6 bases). CDR3 length: 15 amino acids. V gave up 5 bases and J gave up 4 bases, with 17 bases separating them. The germline V gene has CDR1 LGHDT and CDR2 YNNKEL (reference sequence).

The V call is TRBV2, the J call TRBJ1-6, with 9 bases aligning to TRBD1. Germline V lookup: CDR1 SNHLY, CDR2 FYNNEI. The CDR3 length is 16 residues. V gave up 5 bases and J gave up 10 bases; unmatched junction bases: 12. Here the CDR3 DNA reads TGTGCCAGCAGTCTGGACAGGGGAGGGTCAGGGTCACCCCTCCACTTT. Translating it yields CASSLDRGGSGSPLHF.

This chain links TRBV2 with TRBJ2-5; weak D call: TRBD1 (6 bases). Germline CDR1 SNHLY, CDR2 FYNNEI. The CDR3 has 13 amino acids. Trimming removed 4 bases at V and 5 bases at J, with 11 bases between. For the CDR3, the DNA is TGTGCCAGCAGTGTCAGGGGAGAGGAGACCCAGTACTTC. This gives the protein CASSVRGEETQYF.

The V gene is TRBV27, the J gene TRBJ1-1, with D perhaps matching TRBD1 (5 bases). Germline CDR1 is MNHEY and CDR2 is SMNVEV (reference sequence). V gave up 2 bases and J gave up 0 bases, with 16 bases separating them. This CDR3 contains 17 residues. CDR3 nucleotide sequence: TGTGCCAGCAGTTTACCTTGGTTGACAGCTATGAACACTGAAGCTTTCTTT. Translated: CASSLPWLTAMNTEAFF.

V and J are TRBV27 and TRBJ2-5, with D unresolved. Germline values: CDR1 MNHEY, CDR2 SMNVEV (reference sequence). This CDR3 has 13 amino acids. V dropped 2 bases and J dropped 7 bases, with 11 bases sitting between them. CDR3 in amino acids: CASSLTGLGTQYF. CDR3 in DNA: TGTGCCAGCAGTTTAACCGGGTTGGGGACCCAGTACTTC.

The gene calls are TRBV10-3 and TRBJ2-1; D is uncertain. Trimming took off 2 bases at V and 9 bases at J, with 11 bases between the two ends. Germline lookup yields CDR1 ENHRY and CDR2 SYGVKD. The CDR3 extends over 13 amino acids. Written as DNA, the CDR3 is TGTGCCATCAGTGAGCCGAGGCAAAGTGAGCAGTTCTTC. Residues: CAISEPRQSEQFF.

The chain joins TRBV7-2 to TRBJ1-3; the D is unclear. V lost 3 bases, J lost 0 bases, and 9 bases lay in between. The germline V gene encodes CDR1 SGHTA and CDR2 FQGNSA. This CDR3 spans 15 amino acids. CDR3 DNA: TGTGCCAGCAGCTTTTCCCCAGACTCTGGAAACACCATATATTTT. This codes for CASSFSPDSGNTIYF.

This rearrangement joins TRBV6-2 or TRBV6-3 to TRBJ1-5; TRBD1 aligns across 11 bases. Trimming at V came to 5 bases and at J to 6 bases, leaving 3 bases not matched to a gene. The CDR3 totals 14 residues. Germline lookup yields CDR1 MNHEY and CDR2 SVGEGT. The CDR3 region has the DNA TGTGCCAGCAGTCGGACAGGGGGCGGTCAGCCCCAGCATTTT. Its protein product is CASSRTGGGQPQHF.

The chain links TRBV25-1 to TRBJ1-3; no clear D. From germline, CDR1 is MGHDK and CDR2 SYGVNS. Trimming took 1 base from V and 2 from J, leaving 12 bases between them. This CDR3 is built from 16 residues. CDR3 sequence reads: CASSESRRSAGNTIYF. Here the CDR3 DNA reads TGTGCCAGCAGTGAATCGCGTAGGAGCGCTGGAAACACCATATATTTT.

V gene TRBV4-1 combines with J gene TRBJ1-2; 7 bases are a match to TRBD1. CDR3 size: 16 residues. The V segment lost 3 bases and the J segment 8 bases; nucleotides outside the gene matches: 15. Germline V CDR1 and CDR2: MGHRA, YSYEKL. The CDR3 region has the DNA TGCGCCAGCAGCCAGCCCAGGGACAGAGTATCGGGGGGCTACACCTTC. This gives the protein CASSQPRDRVSGGYTF.

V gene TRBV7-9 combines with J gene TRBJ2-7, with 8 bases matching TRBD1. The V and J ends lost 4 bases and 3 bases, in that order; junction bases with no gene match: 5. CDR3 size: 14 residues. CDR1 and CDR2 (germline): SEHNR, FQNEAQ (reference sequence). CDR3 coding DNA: TGTGCCAGCAGCTCTCGACAGGGGAACTACGAGCAGTACTTC. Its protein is CASSSRQGNYEQYF.

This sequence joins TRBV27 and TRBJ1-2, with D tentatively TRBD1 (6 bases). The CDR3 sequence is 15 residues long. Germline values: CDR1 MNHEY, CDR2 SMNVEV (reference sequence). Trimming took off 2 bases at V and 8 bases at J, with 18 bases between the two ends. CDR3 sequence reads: CASSLARQSQGGYTF. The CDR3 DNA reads TGTGCCAGCAGTTTAGCCCGACAGAGCCAGGGGGGCTACACCTTC.

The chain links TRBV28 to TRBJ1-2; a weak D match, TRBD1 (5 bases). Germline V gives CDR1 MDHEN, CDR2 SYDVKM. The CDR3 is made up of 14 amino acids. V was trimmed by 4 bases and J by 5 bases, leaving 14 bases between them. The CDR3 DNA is TGTGCCAGCAGTTCCTCAAGGTCAGGGTATGGCTACACCTTC. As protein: CASSSSRSGYGYTF.

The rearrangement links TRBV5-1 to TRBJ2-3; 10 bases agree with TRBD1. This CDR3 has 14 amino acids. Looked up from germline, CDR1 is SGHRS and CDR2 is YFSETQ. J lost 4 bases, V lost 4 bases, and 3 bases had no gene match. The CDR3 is CASSGDRGADTQYF. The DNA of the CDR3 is TGCGCCAGCAGCGGGGACAGGGGCGCAGATACGCAGTATTTT.